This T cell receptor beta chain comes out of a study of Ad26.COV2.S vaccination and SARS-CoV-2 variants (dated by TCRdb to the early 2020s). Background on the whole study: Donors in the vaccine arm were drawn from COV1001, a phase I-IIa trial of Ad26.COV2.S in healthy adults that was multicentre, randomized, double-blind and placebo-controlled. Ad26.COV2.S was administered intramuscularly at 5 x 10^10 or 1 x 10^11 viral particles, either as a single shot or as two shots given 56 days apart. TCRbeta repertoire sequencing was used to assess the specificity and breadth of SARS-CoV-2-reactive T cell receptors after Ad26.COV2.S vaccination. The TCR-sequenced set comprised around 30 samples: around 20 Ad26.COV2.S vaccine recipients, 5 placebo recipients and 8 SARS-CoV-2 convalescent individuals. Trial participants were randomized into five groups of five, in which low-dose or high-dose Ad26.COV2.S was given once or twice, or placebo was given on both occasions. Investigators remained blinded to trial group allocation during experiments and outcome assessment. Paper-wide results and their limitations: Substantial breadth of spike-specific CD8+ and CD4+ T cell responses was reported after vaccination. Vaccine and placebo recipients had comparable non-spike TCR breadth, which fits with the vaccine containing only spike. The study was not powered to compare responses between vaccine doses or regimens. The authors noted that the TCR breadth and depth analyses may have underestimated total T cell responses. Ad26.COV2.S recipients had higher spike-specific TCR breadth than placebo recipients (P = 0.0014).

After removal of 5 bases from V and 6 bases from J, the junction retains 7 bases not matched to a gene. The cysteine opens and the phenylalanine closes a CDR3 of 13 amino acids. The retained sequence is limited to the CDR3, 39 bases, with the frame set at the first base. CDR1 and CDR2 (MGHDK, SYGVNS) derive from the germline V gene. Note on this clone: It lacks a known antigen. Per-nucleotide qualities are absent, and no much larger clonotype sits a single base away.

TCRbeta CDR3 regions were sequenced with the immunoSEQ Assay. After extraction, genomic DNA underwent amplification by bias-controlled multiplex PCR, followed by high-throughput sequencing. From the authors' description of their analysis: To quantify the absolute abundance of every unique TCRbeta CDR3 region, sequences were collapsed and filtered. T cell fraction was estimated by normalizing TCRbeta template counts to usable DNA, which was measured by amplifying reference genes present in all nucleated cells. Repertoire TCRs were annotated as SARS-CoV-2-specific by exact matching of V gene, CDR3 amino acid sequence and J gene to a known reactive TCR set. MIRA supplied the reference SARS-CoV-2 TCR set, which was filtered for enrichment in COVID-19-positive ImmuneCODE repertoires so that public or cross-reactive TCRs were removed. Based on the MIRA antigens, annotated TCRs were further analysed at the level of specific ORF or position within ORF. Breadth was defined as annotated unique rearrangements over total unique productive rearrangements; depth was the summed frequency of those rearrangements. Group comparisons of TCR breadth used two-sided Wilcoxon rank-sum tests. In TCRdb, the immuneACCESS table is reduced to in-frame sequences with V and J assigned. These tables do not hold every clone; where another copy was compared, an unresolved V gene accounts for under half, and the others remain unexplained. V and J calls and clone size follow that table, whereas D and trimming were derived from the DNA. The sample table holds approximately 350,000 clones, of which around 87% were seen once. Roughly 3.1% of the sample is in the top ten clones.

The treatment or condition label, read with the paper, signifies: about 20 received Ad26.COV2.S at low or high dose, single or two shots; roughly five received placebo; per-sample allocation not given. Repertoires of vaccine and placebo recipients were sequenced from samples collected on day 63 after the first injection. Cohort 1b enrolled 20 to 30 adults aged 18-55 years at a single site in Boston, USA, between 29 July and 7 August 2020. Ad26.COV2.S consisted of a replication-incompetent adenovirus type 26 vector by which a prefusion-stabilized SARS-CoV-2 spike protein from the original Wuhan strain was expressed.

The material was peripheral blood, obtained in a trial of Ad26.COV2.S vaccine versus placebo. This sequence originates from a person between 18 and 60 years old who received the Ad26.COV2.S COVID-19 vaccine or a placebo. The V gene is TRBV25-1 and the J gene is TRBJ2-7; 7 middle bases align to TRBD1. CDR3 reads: CASSIHRGGEQYF. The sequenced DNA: TGTGCCAGCAGTATTCACAGGGGTGGCGAGCAGTACTTC.